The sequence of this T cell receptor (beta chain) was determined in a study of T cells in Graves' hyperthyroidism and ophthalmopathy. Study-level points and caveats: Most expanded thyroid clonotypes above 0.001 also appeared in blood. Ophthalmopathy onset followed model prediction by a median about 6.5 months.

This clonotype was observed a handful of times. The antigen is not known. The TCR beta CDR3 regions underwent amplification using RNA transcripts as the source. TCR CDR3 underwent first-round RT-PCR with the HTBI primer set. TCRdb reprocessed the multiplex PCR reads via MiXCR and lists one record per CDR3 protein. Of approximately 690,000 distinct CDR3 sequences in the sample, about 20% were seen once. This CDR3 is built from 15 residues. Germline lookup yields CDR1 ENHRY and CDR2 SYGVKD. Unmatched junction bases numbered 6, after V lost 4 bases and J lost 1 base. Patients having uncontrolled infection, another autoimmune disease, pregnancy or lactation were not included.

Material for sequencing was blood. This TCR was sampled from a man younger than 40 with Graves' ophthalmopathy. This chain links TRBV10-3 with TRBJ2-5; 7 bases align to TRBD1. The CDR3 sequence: CAISGGQDLQETQYF. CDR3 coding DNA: TGTGCCATCAGTGGCGGACAGGACCTCCAAGAGACCCAGTACTTC.